The 27 T cell receptor beta chains below all came from one sample that was sequenced in a study of graft-versus-host responses after intestinal transplantation. No antigens are known for them. This table comes from immunoSEQ multiplex PCR, and its TCRdb copy is limited to in-frame clones, with some not included. Of 90,000 to 100,000 clones in the sample, around nine tenths were seen once. This specimen was unstimulated CD8+ T cells sorted from spleen or lymph node cells, taken before intestinal transplant. The receptors here all came from a human donor who received an intestinal transplant.

This chain connects TRBV11-2 to TRBJ2-7; 9 bases are a match to TRBD1. Germline V gene lookup returns CDR1 SGHAT and CDR2 FQNNGV. Germline trimming cut 3 bases from V and 2 bases from J; bases unmatched to any gene: 8. The length of the CDR3 is 16 residues. The CDR3 sequence: CASSLPPGQGAYEQYF. CDR3 DNA sequence: TGTGCCAGCAGCTTGCCCCCGGGACAGGGTGCCTACGAGCAGTACTTC.

The chain uses TRBV5-1 and TRBJ2-4, with 7 bases that match TRBD1. CDR1 and CDR2 (germline): SGHRS, YFSETQ. V was clipped by 1 base and J by 6 bases; unmatched bases: 1. This CDR3 contains 13 residues. The CDR3, as DNA: TGCGCCAGCAGCTTGAACAGGGGAAACATTCAGTACTTC. Translated: CASSLNRGNIQYF. Together with reference TRBV5-1 and TRBJ2-4, the CDR3 gives the full variable domain: KAGVTQTPRYLIKTRGQQVTLSCSPISGHRSVSWYQQTPGQGLQFLFEYFSETQRNKGNFPGRFSGRQFSNSRSEMNVSTLELGDSALYLCASSLNRGNIQYFGAGTRLSVL.

V usage is TRBV19 and J usage is TRBJ1-3, with TRBD1 matching 9 bases. The germline V gene has CDR1 LNHDA and CDR2 SQIVND (reference sequence). The CDR3 extends over 16 amino acids. V was pared by 8 bases and J by 2 bases, with 10 bases of the junction left unmatched. CDR3 sequence reads: CASGRSRQGAGNTIYF. Written as DNA, the CDR3 is TGTGCCAGTGGCCGGTCGAGACAGGGGGCTGGAAACACCATATATTTT.

The chain carries TRBV13 and TRBJ2-3, with TRBD2 matching over 10 bases. V trimming: 7 bases; J trimming: 4 bases; junction bases outside the gene matches: 8. The CDR3 length is 15 residues. Germline V lookup: CDR1 PRHDT, CDR2 FYEKMQ (reference sequence). The CDR3 region is CASTQSGRGPDTQYF. CDR3 nucleotides: TGTGCCAGCACCCAAAGCGGGAGGGGACCAGATACGCAGTATTTT.

This clone turned up a few times. CDR3 sequence: CASSGGPGYGYTF. The CDR3 DNA is TGTGCCAGCAGCGGTGGTCCCGGGTATGGCTACACCTTC. The chain couples TRBV11-2 to TRBJ1-2; unclear D gene. Trimming left V 5 bases short and J 5 bases short, with 12 bases between. Germline V lookup: CDR1 SGHAT, CDR2 FQNNGV. The CDR3 extends over 13 amino acids.

The chain couples TRBV5-6 to TRBJ1-2, with TRBD1 as a possible D gene (5 bases). The V and J ends lost 0 bases and 2 bases respectively, with 8 bases between them. There are 14 residues in the CDR3. Germline CDR1 SGHDT, CDR2 YYEEEE. The CDR3 is CASSLGAGNYGYTF. CDR3 in DNA: TGTGCCAGCAGCTTGGGGGCAGGGAACTATGGCTACACCTTC.

J is TRBJ2-1 and V is TRBV27, with 8 positions matching TRBD1. CDR1 and CDR2 (germline): MNHEY, SMNVEV (reference sequence). V dropped 2 bases and J dropped 7; count of bases not matched to a gene: 4. The CDR3 is made up of 14 amino acids. The chain's CDR3 is CASSLGQGGNEQFF. As DNA, the CDR3 is TGTGCCAGCAGTTTAGGACAGGGCGGGAATGAGCAGTTCTTC.

This clone was observed once. The V call is TRBV30, the J call TRBJ1-1; D is possibly TRBD1 (6 bases). The V end lost 3 bases, the J end lost 4 bases, and 15 bases lay between the germline ends. The germline CDR1 and CDR2 sequences are GTSNPN and SVGIG (reference sequence). The CDR3 contains 14 residues. CDR3 nucleotide sequence: TGTGCCTGGAGAGGTCCAGGGGCCTTCACTGAAGCTTTCTTT. Translated, it gives CAWRGPGAFTEAFF.

This clone was seen only once. The J gene is TRBJ2-5, the V gene TRBV21-1; TRBD2, as called in the table, went unchecked against the DNA. TRBV21-1 is listed as a pseudogene. The CDR3 has 16 amino acids. CDR3 sequence: CANIRGERGPGETQYF. The CDR3 DNA reads as TGTGCCAACATCAGGGGCGAGCGGGGGCCGGGGGAGACCCAGTACTTC.

The chain uses TRBV4-1 and TRBJ2-5; D is unclear. Trimming cost V 0 bases and J 2 bases, with 4 bases left between them. Germline V gives CDR1 MGHRA, CDR2 YSYEKL. The CDR3 is 13 residues long. Here the CDR3 reads CASSQELQETQYF. The CDR3 DNA reads TGCGCCAGCAGCCAAGAACTACAAGAGACCCAGTACTTC.

The rearrangement uses TRBV6-6 and TRBJ2-7; 8 nucleotides align to TRBD2. Germline loops: CDR1 MNHNY, CDR2 SVGAGI (reference sequence). The junction had 7 bases not matched to a gene; V was cut back by 2 bases and J by 4 bases. The CDR3 length is 15 residues. The CDR3 spells CASSYKRESVYEQYF. The CDR3 DNA follows: TGTGCCAGCAGTTACAAGCGGGAGTCCGTGTACGAGCAGTACTTC.

The chain couples TRBV21-1 to TRBJ2-7; the table's D gene call, TRBD1, was not cross checked with the DNA. TRBV21-1 is noted as a pseudogene. The CDR3 has 14 residues. The CDR3 here is CASIIRDRGYEQYF. The CDR3 region has the DNA TGTGCCAGCATAATCCGGGACAGGGGCTACGAGCAGTACTTC.

The chain is built from TRBV7-8 and TRBJ1-1; 7 nucleotides align to TRBD1. Unmatched junction bases numbered 12, after V lost 7 bases and J lost 10 bases. The CDR3 runs to 13 residues. Germline CDR1 and CDR2: SGHVS and FQNEAQ. The CDR3 DNA follows: TGTGCCAGCACACCACAGGGGTTTGGGGGAGCTTTCTTT. As protein: CASTPQGFGGAFF.

The rearrangement joins TRBV10-1 to TRBJ2-6, with a weak D call TRBD2 (6 bases). Trimming cost V 6 bases and J 1 base, with 16 bases left between them. CDR1 is WNHNN and CDR2 is SYGVQD in the germline V gene (reference sequence). The CDR3 extends over 17 amino acids. In DNA form, the CDR3 reads TGCGCCAGCAGCCCCGGGACTCCGCGTTCTGGGGCCAACGTCCTGACTTTC. This sequence encodes CASSPGTPRSGANVLTF.

The chain joins TRBV4-1 to TRBJ1-1; D gene uncertain. The germline V gene has CDR1 MGHRA and CDR2 YSYEKL. The length of the CDR3 is 15 residues. Between the trimmed V and J ends, which lost 2 bases and 0 bases, there was a span of 10 bases. In nucleotides, the CDR3 is TGCGCCAGCAGCCAAACCCGGGTTATGAACACTGAAGCTTTCTTT. Protein product: CASSQTRVMNTEAFF.

This sequence joins TRBV4-1 and TRBJ2-7, with 8 positions matching TRBD1. Germline loops: CDR1 MGHRA, CDR2 YSYEKL. V dropped 3 bases and J dropped 3; count of bases not matched to a gene: 10. This CDR3 has 16 residues. The CDR3 here is CASSHRTGNENYEQYF. DNA of the CDR3: TGCGCCAGCAGCCACCGGACAGGGAACGAAAACTACGAGCAGTACTTC.

The V and J genes are TRBV13 and TRBJ2-1; tentatively, D is TRBD2 (5 bases). Trimming cost V 4 bases and J 7 bases, with 23 bases left between them. Germline CDR1 is PRHDT and CDR2 is FYEKMQ (reference sequence). The CDR3 sequence is 17 residues long. Here the CDR3 DNA reads TGTGCCAGCAGCTCGGGTGTAGGGCCCACTCCGGGAAATGAGCAGTTCTTC. It yields the protein CASSSGVGPTPGNEQFF.

CDR3 loop: CASSYSRGEKLFF. CDR3 bases: TGTGCCAGCAGTTACTCTCGGGGGGAAAAACTGTTTTTT. The rearrangement links TRBV6-5 to TRBJ1-4, with a weak D call TRBD1 (5 bases). The CDR3 totals 13 residues. CDR1 is MNHEY and CDR2 is SVGAGI in the germline V gene. The ends were cut back, 0 bases at V and 8 bases at J, with 7 bases in the middle.

The chain combines TRBV6-1 with TRBJ2-7, with TRBD2 matching over 7 bases. V dropped 6 bases and J dropped 5; count of bases not matched to a gene: 7. The CDR3 extends over 13 amino acids. Looked up from germline, CDR1 is MNHNS and CDR2 is SASEGT. CDR3 sequence reads: CASSWTREHEQYF. CDR3 DNA: TGTGCCAGCAGCTGGACTAGGGAACACGAGCAGTACTTC.

This chain joins TRBV6-1 and TRBJ1-5; D unresolved. With 2 bases removed from V and 7 bases from J, the gap between germline ends came to 15 bases. The CDR3 consists of 15 residues. Germline V gene data show CDR1 as MNHNS and CDR2 as SASEGT. This chain's CDR3 is CASSEPEGSVQPQHF. CDR3 DNA: TGTGCCAGCAGTGAACCTGAGGGTTCGGTGCAGCCCCAGCATTTT.

The chain employs TRBV28 and TRBJ2-1; TRBD2 agrees at 8 bases. Looked up from germline, CDR1 is MDHEN and CDR2 is SYDVKM. The CDR3 runs to 16 residues. V lost 6 bases, J lost 2 bases, and 9 bases stayed unmatched. CDR3 DNA: TGTGCCAGCAGAACTACTAGCGGCTTAGCCTACAATGAGCAGTTCTTC. Translation: CASRTTSGLAYNEQFF.

This rearrangement joins TRBV5-4 to TRBJ1-1; TRBD1 matches at 8 bases. With V trimmed by 0 bases and J by 2 bases, 6 bases remained unmatched. Germline loops: CDR1 SGHNT, CDR2 YYREEE (reference sequence). The CDR3 is 16 amino acids. CDR3 amino acids: CASSLGLDRANTEAFF. CDR3 coding DNA: TGTGCCAGCAGCTTGGGCCTGGACAGGGCTAACACTGAAGCTTTCTTT. The variable domain in full, completed from reference TRBV5-4 and TRBJ1-1, reads ETGVTQSPTHLIKTRGQQVTLRCSSQSGHNTVSWYQQALGQGPQFIFQYYREEENGRGNFPPRFSGLQFPNYSSELNVNALELDDSALYLCASSLGLDRANTEAFFGQGTRLTVV.

This chain links TRBV11-2 with TRBJ2-1; 10 positions match TRBD2. Germline lookup yields CDR1 SGHAT and CDR2 FQNNGV. Germline trimming cut 5 bases from V and 9 bases from J; bases unmatched to any gene: 10. The CDR3 covers 15 residues. The CDR3 reads CASSPISGRFREQFF. As DNA, the CDR3 is TGTGCCAGCAGCCCGATTAGCGGGAGGTTTCGTGAGCAGTTCTTC.

This rearrangement joins TRBV11-2 to TRBJ2-7, with 8 bases that match TRBD2. V lost 5 bases to trimming and J lost 3 bases; unmatched junction nucleotides: 12. This CDR3 contains 16 residues. Germline V gene data show CDR1 as SGHAT and CDR2 as FQNNGV. CDR3 nucleotide sequence: TGTGCCAGCAGCCAATTATTTAGCGGGGCTCTCTACGAGCAGTACTTC. This sequence encodes CASSQLFSGALYEQYF.

The chain carries TRBV19 and TRBJ2-1, with D possibly TRBD2 on 6 matching bases. Germline V gene sequence: CDR1 LNHDA, CDR2 SQIVND (reference sequence). The CDR3 runs to 14 residues. Deletions cut 1 base from V and 4 bases from J, with 8 bases between. As DNA, the CDR3 is TGTGCCAGTAGTATAGGACTAGGTTACAATGAGCAGTTCTTC. Translated: CASSIGLGYNEQFF.

The V gene is TRBV7-9, the J gene TRBJ2-3; possibly TRBD1 for D (6 bases). This CDR3 has 13 amino acids. V lost 7 bases and J 6 bases, leaving 14 bases between the germline ends. Germline CDR1 reads SEHNR; CDR2 reads FQNEAQ (reference sequence). CDR3 sequence: CASKEGVRDTQYF. CDR3 nucleotide sequence: TGTGCCAGCAAAGAGGGGGTTAGGGATACGCAGTATTTT.

The table lists this clone with a count of one. The chain employs TRBV7-2 and TRBJ1-4; no reliable D call. The germline V gene encodes CDR1 SGHTA and CDR2 FQGNSA. The ends were cut back, 2 bases at V and 4 bases at J, with 8 bases in the middle. The CDR3 has 14 amino acids. CDR3 loop: CASSLSQVNEKLFF. The CDR3 DNA follows: TGTGCCAGCAGCTTAAGCCAGGTTAATGAAAAACTGTTTTTT.